This T cell receptor beta chain was sequenced in a study of T-cell memory formation after mild COVID-19. Study-wide results and limits: The appearance of some responding clones in pre-infection memory suggested that cross-reactive memory joined. Shrinking CD4+ clones resided mostly in CM and EM, and CD8+ ones in EMRA.

This CDR3 contains 14 residues. The V and J ends lost 0 bases and 3 bases respectively, with 12 bases between them. CDR1 is DFQATT and CDR2 is SNEGSKA in the germline V gene (reference sequence). Each CDR3 protein is one row after TCRdb ran MiXCR on the 5' RACE reads. The data hold about 560,000 distinct CDR3 sequences, with 20% to 25% observed a single time. On this clonotype: Its target is unknown.

The clonotype comes from an adult woman who had mild COVID-19 (a few samples of this study predate the infection). Cell type and time point are not known. This chain links TRBV20-1 with TRBJ2-7; D remains ambiguous. Sequencing was done on a sample of PBMCs or a T cell subset sorted from them (not recorded which). The CDR3 DNA sequence: TGCAGTGCTAGAGATCCCGGAACAGACTACGAGCAGTACTTC. Amino acids: CSARDPGTDYEQYF.